This T cell receptor beta chain was observed in a study of blood T cell repertoires in COVID-19. On the study more broadly: Both acute and convalescent COVID-19 samples were obtained from the United States, Italy and Spain. PBMCs, B-cell-depleted T cells, or T cells provided the cDNA or gDNA that made up the material.

Trimming left V 6 bases short and J 11 bases short, with 22 bases between. The germline CDR1 and CDR2 sequences are MDHEN and SYDVKM. The CDR3 is made up of 14 amino acids. The table lists this clone with a count of one. In the original processing: Estimates of nucleated cell counts were drawn from the amplification of reference gene primers. This table comes from immunoSEQ multiplex PCR, and its TCRdb copy is limited to in-frame clones, with some not included. The V and J calls and clone size were taken over from that table, and D and trimming were inferred from the DNA. The data show tens of thousands of clones, roughly 85% seen once.

The chain couples TRBV28 to TRBJ1-1; D may be TRBD1 (6 bases). The source material was peripheral blood. This receptor was obtained from a human donor with acute or convalescent COVID-19. The donor label of this sample is uncertain. The CDR3 DNA reads TGTGCCAGCAGGACAACAGGGTTTCACAGGGATGCTTTCTTT. This translates into CASRTTGFHRDAFF.